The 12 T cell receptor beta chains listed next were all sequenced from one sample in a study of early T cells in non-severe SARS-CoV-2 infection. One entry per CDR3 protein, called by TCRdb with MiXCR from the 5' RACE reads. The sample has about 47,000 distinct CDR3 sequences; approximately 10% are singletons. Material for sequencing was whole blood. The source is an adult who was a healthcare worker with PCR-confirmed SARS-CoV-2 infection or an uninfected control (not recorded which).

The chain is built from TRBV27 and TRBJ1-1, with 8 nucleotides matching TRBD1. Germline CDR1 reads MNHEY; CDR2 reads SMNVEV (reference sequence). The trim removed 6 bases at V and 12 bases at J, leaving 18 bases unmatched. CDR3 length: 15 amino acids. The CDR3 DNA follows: TGTGCCAGCAGAAGGACAGGGCCCGTCCGTGTGTCGACTTTCTTT. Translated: CASRRTGPVRVSTFF.

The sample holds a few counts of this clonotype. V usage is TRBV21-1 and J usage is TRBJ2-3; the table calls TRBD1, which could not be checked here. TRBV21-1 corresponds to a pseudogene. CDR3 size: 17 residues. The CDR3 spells CASSKGKLRGRADTQYF. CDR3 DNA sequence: TGTGCCAGCAGCAAGGGAAAGCTCAGGGGTCGGGCAGATACGCAGTATTTT.

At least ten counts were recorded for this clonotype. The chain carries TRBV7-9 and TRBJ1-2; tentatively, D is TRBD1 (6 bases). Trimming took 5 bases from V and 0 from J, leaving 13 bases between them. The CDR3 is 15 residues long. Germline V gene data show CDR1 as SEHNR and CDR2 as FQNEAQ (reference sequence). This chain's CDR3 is CASSRQGIPNYGYTF. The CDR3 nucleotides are TGTGCCAGCAGCCGTCAGGGGATTCCTAACTATGGCTACACCTTC. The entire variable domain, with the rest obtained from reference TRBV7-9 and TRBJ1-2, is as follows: DTGVSQNPRHKITKRGQNVTFRCDPISEHNRLYWYRQTLGQGPEFLTYFQNEAQLEKSRLLSDRFSAERPKGSFSTLEIQRTEQGDSAMYLCASSRQGIPNYGYTFGSGTRLTVV.

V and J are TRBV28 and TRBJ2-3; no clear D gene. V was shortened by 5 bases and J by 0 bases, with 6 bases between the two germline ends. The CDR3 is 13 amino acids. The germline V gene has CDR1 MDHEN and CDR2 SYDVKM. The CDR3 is CASSPISTDTQYF. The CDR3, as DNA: TGTGCCAGCAGTCCAATTAGCACAGATACGCAGTATTTT.

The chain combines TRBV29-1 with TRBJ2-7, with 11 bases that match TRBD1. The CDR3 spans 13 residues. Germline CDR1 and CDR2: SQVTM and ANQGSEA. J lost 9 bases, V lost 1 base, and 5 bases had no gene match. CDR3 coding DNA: TGCAGCGTTGAAGTAGGACAGGGGGCGGTGCAGTACTTC. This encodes CSVEVGQGAVQYF.

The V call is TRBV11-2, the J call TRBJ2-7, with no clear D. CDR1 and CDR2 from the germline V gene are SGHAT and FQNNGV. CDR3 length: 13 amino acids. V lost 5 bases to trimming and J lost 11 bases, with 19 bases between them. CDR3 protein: CASSHLPGPREYF. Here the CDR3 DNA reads TGTGCCAGCAGCCACCTTCCGGGTCCCCGAGAGTACTTC.

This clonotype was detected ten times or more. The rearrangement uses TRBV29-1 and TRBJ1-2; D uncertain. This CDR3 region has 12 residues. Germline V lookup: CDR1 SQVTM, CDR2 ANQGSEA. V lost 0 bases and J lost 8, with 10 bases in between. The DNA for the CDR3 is TGCAGCGTTGAAGATCGGGGTTTAGGCTACACCTTC. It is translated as CSVEDRGLGYTF.

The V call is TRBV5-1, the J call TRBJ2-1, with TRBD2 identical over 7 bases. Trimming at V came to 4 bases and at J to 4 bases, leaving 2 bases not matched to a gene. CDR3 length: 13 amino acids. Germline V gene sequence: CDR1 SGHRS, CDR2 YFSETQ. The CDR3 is CASSRGVYNEQFF. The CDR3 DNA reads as TGCGCCAGCAGCCGGGGGGTTTACAATGAGCAGTTCTTC. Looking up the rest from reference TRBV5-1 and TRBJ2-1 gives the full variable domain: KAGVTQTPRYLIKTRGQQVTLSCSPISGHRSVSWYQQTPGQGLQFLFEYFSETQRNKGNFPGRFSGRQFSNSRSEMNVSTLELGDSALYLCASSRGVYNEQFFGPGTRLTVL.

DNA of the CDR3: TGTGCCAGCAGCCCTCAAGGCGGAGAGACCCAGTACTTC. This translates into CASSPQGGETQYF. V is TRBV7-3 and J is TRBJ2-5, with D unclear. Germline lookup yields CDR1 SGHTA and CDR2 FQGTGA. CDR3 length: 13 residues. The ends were cut back, 5 bases at V and 4 bases at J, with 11 bases in the middle.

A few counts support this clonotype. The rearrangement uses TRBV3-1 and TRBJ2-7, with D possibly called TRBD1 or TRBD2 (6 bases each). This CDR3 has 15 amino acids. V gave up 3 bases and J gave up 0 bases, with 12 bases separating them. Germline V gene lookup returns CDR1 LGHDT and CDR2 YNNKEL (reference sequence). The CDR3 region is CASSQRGDISYEQYF. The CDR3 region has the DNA TGTGCCAGCAGCCAGAGGGGGGACATCTCCTACGAGCAGTACTTC.

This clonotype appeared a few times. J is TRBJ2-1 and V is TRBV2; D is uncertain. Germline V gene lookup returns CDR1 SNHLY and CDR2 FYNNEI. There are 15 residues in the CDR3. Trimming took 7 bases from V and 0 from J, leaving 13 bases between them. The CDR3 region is CASKQLQGSYNEQFF. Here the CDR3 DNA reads TGTGCCAGCAAGCAATTACAAGGCTCCTACAATGAGCAGTTCTTC.

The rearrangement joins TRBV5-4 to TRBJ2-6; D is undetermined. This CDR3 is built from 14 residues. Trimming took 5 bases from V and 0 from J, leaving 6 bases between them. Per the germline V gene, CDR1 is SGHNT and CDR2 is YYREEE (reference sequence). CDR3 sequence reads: CASRGSSGANVLTF. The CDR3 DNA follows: TGTGCCAGCAGGGGTAGCTCTGGGGCCAACGTCCTGACTTTC.